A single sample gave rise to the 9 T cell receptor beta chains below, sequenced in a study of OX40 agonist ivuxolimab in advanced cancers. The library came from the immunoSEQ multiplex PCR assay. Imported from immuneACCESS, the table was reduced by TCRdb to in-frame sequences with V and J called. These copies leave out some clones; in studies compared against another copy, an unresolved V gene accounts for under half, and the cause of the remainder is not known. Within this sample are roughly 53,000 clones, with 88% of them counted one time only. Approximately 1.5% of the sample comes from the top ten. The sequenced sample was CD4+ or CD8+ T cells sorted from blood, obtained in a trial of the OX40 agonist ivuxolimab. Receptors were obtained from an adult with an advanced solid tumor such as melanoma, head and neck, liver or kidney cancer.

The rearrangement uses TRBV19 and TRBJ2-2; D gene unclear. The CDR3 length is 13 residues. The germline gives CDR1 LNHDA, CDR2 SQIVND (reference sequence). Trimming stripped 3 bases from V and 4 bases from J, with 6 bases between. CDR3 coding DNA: TGTGCCAGTAGTATGGGATTCACCGGGGAGCTGTTTTTT. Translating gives CASSMGFTGELFF.

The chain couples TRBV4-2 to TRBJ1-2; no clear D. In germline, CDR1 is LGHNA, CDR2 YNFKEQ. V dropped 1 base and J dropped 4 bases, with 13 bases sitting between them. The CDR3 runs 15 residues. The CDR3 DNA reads TGTGCCAGCAGCCAAGCTTTCGCGGACGCCTATGGCTACACCTTC. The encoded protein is CASSQAFADAYGYTF.

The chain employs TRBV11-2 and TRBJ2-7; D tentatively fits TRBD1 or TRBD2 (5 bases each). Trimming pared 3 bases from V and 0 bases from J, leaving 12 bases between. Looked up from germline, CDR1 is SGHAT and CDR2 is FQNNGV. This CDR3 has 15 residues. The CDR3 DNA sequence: TGTGCCAGCAGCTTTGGACATGGGGGCTCCTACGAGCAGTACTTC. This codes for CASSFGHGGSYEQYF.

The CDR3 region has the DNA TGTGCCAGCAGTCCCCGGGGGGGCGGGGTGGTTACTGAAGCTTTCTTT. Encoded protein: CASSPRGGGVVTEAFF. The gene calls are TRBV28 and TRBJ1-1; D might be TRBD1 (6 bases). CDR3 length: 16 amino acids. From germline, CDR1 is MDHEN and CDR2 SYDVKM. Trimming left V 5 bases short and J 5 bases short, with 21 bases between.

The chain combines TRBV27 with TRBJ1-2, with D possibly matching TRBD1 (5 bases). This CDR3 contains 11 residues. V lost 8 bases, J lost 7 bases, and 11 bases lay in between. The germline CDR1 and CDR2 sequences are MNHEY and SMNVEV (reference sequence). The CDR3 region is CASGIRGGYTF. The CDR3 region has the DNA TGTGCCAGCGGGATAAGGGGTGGCTACACCTTC.

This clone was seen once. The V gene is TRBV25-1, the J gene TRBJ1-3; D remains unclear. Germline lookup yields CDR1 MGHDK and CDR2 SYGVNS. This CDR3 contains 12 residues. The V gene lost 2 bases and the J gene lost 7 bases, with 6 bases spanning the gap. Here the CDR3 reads CASSEGRNTIYF. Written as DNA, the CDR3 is TGTGCCAGCAGTGAAGGCCGGAACACCATATATTTT.

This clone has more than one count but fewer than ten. The CDR3 DNA follows: TGTGCCAGCAGCTTGACTAGCGGGCCGGACGAGCAGTACTTC. This encodes CASSLTSGPDEQYF. The rearrangement uses TRBV5-6 and TRBJ2-7; 9 positions agree with TRBD2. Germline trimming cut 1 base from V and 5 bases from J; bases unmatched to any gene: 4. Germline loops: CDR1 SGHDT, CDR2 YYEEEE. The length of the CDR3 is 14 residues.

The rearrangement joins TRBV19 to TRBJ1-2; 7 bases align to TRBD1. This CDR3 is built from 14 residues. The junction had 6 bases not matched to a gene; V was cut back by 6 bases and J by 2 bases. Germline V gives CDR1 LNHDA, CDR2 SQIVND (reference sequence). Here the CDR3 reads CASSYRGRNYGYTF. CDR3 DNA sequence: TGTGCCAGTAGCTACAGGGGAAGGAACTATGGCTACACCTTC.

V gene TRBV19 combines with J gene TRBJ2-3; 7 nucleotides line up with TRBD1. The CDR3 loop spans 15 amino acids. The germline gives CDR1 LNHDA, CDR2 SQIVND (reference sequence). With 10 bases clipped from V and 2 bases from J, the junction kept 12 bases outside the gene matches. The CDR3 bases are TGTGCCACACGCCGACAGGGACAACCCACAGATACGCAGTATTTT. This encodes CATRRQGQPTDTQYF. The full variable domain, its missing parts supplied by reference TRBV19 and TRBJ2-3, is DGGITQSPKYLFRKEGQNVTLSCEQNLNHDAMYWYRQDPGQGLRLIYYSQIVNDFQKGDIAEGYSVSREKKESFPLTVTSAQKNPTAFYLCATRRQGQPTDTQYFGPGTRLTVL.